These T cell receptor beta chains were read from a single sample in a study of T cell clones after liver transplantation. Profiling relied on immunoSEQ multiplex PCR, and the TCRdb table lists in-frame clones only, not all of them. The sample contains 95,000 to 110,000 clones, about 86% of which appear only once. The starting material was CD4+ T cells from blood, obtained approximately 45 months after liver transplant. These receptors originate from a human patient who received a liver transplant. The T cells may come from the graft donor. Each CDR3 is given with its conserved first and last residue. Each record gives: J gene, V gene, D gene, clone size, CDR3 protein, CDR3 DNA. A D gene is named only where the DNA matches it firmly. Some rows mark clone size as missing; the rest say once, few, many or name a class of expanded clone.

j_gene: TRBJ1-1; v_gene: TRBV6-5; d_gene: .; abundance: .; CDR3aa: CASSYEGNTEAFF; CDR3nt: TGTGCCAGCAGTTACGAGGGGAACACTGAAGCTTTCTTT
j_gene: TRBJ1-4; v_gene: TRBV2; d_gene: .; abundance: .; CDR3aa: CASSYDRPVRTNEKLFF; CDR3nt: TGTGCCAGCAGCTATGACCGGCCGGTTAGGACTAATGAAAAACTGTTTTTT
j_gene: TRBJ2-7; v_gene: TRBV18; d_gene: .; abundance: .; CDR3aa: CASSPPLAGGISEQYF; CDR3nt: TGTGCCAGCTCACCACCTCTGGCGGGCGGGATCTCCGAGCAGTACTTC
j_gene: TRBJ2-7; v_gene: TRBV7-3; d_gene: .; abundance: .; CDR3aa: CASSLVDGYEQYF; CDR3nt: TGTGCCAGCAGCTTGGTGGACGGCTACGAGCAGTACTTC
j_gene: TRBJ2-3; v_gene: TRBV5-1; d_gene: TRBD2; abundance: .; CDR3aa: CASSGGLRPAGADTQYF; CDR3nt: TGCGCCAGCAGCGGGGGACTAAGACCCGCGGGAGCAGATACGCAGTATTTT
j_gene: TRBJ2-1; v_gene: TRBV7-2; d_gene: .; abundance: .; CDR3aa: CASSLGQVLGDEQFF; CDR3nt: TGTGCCAGCAGCTTGGGGCAGGTCCTCGGGGATGAGCAGTTCTTC
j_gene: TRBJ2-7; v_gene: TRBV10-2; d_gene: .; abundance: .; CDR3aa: CASSVGELYEQYF; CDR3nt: TGCGCCAGCAGCGTCGGAGAGTTATACGAGCAGTACTTC
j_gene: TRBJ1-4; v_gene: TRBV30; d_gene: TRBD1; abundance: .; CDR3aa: CAWSRQGAAEKLFF; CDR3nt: TGTGCCTGGAGTCGACAGGGGGCAGCGGAAAAACTGTTTTTT
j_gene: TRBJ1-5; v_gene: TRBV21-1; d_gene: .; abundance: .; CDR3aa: CASTEGPGQPQHF; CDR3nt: TGTGCCAGCACGGAGGGGCCAGGGCAGCCCCAGCATTTT
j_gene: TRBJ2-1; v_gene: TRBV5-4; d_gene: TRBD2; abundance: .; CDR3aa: CASGTTLYNEQFF; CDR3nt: TGTGCCAGCGGGACTACACTCTACAATGAGCAGTTCTTC
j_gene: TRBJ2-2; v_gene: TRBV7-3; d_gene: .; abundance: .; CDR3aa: CASSLAGTGELFF; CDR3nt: TGTGCCAGCAGCTTAGCAGGAACCGGGGAGCTGTTTTTT
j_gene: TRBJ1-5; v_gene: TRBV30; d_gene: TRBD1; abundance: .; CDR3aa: CACTPGQGAVGNQPQHF; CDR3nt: TGTGCCTGCACACCGGGACAGGGGGCAGTTGGCAATCAGCCCCAGCATTTT
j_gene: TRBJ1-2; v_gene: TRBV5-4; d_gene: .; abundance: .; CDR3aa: CASSLVGGRTNGYTF; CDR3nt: TGTGCCAGCAGCCTGGTGGGCGGAAGGACGAACGGCTACACCTTC
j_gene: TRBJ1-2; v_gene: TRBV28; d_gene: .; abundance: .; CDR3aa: CASSPQDSYGYTF; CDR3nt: TGTGCCAGCAGTCCCCAGGACAGCTATGGCTACACCTTC
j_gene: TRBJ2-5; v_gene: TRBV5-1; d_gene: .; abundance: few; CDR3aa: CASSLAGSSDQETQYF; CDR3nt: TGCGCCAGCAGCCTGGCCGGGTCCTCAGACCAAGAGACCCAGTACTTC
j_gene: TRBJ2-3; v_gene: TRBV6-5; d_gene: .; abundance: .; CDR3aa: CASTQGHTQYF; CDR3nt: TGTGCCAGCACCCAGGGTCATACGCAGTATTTT
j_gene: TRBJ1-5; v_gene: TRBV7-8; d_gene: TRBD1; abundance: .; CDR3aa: CASSSDRVNQPQHF; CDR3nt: TGTGCCAGCAGTTCCGACAGGGTTAATCAGCCCCAGCATTTT
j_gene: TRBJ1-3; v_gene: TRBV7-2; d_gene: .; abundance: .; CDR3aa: CASSLRRSGNTIYF; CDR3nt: TGTGCCAGCAGCTTAAGACGGTCTGGAAACACCATATATTTT
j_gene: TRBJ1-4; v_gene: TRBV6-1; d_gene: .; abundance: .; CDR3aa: CASSEIRSEKLFF; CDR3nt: TGTGCCAGCAGTGAAATTAGGTCGGAAAAACTGTTTTTT
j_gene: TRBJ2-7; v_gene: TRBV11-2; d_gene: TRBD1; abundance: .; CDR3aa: CASSHETGGEQYF; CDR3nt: TGTGCCAGCAGCCACGAGACAGGGGGCGAGCAGTACTTC
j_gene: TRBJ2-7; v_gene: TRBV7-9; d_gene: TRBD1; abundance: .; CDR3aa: CASSTAGTGDYEQYF; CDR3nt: TGTGCCAGCAGCACCGCAGGGACAGGAGACTACGAGCAGTACTTC
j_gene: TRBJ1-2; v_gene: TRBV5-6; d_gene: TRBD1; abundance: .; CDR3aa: CASSQDTGVSNYGYTF; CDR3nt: TGTGCCAGCAGTCAAGATACAGGGGTCTCTAACTATGGCTACACCTTC
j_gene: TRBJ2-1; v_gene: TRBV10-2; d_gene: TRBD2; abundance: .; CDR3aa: CASIRSGGTYNEQFF; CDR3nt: TGCGCCAGCATCCGCTCGGGAGGGACCTACAATGAGCAGTTCTTC
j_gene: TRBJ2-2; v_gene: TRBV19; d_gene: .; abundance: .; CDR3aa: CATGLYTGELFF; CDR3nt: TGTGCCACCGGACTGTACACCGGGGAGCTGTTTTTT
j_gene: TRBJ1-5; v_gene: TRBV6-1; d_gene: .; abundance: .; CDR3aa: CASHRDASNQPQHF; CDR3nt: TGTGCCAGCCACCGGGACGCTAGCAATCAGCCCCAGCATTTT
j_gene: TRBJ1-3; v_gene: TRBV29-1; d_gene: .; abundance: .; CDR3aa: CSVRSGNTIYF; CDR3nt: TGCAGCGTTAGGTCTGGAAACACCATATATTTT
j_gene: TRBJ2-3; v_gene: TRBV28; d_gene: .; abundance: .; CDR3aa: CASSYWRGSTDTQYF; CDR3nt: TGTGCCAGCAGTTACTGGCGGGGAAGCACAGATACGCAGTATTTT
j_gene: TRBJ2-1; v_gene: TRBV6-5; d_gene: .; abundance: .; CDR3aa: CASSGRGRDEQFF; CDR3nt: TGTGCCAGCAGCGGTAGAGGGCGGGACGAGCAGTTCTTC
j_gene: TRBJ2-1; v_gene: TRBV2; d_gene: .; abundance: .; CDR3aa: CASSEVGRGNEQFF; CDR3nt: TGTGCCAGCAGTGAGGTGGGCAGGGGCAATGAGCAGTTCTTC
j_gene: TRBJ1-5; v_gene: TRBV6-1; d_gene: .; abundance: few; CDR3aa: CASSHDLGLNQPQHF; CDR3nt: TGTGCCAGCAGCCATGACTTGGGGCTTAATCAGCCCCAGCATTTT
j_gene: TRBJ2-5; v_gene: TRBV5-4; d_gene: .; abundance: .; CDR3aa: CASTKDGGRWETQYF; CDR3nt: TGTGCCAGCACCAAAGATGGGGGAAGGTGGGAGACCCAGTACTTC
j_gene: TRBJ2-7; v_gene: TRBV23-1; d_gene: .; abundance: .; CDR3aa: CASKGWGMSSYEQYF; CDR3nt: TGCGCCAGCAAGGGGTGGGGTATGTCCTCCTACGAGCAGTACTTC
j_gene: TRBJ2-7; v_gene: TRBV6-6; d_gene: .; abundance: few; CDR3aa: CASSYSGVSTYEQYF; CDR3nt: TGTGCCAGCAGTTACTCGGGAGTAAGCACCTACGAGCAGTACTTC
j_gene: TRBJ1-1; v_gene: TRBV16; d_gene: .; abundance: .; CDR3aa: CASSQQGMNTEAFF; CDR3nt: TGTGCCAGCAGCCAACAGGGAATGAACACTGAAGCTTTCTTT
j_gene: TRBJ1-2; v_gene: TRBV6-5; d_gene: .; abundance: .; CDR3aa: CASTKGLDYGYTF; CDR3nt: TGTGCCAGCACGAAGGGACTTGACTATGGCTACACCTTC
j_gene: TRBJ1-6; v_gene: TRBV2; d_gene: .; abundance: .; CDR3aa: CASRQSGQPGSPLHF; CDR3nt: TGTGCCAGCAGACAATCGGGACAACCGGGTTCACCCCTCCACTTT
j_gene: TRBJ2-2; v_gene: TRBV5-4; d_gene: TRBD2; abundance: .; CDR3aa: CASSYGLAGGTGELFF; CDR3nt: TGTGCCAGCAGCTACGGACTAGCGGGAGGTACCGGGGAGCTGTTTTTT
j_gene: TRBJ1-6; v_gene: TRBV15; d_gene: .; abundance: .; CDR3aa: CATSRETGNSPLHF; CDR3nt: TGTGCCACCAGCAGGGAGACAGGCAATTCACCCCTCCACTTT
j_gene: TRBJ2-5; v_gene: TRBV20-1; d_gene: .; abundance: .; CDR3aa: CSARSGETQYF; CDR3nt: TGCAGTGCTAGGTCAGGAGAGACCCAGTACTTC
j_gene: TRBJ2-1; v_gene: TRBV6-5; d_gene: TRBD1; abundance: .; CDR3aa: CASSKPGQGRNEQFF; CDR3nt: TGTGCCAGCAGTAAACCGGGACAGGGGAGGAATGAGCAGTTCTTC
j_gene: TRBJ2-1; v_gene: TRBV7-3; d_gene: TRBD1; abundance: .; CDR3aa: CASSVDRVNEQFF; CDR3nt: TGTGCCAGCTCGGTGGACAGGGTCAATGAGCAGTTCTTC
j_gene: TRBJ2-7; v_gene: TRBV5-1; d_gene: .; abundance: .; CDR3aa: CASLLWEHEQYF; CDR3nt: TGCGCCAGCCTCCTCTGGGAGCACGAGCAGTACTTC
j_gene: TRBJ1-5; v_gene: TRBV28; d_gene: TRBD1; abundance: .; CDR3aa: CASSPPGQGALQPQHF; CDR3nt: TGTGCCAGCAGTCCACCGGGACAGGGGGCTCTCCAGCCCCAGCATTTT
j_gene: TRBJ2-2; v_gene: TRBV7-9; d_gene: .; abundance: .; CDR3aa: CASSVERGTGNTGELFF; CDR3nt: TGTGCCAGCAGCGTAGAAAGGGGTACAGGGAACACCGGGGAGCTGTTTTTT
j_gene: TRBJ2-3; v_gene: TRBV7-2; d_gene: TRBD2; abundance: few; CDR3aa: CASSLSSGRRADTQYF; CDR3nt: TGTGCCAGCAGCTTGTCTAGCGGGAGAAGGGCAGATACGCAGTATTTT
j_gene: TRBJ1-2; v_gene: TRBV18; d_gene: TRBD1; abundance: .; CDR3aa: CASSPAGTGNYGYTF; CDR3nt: TGTGCCAGCTCACCTGCCGGGACAGGGAACTATGGCTACACCTTC